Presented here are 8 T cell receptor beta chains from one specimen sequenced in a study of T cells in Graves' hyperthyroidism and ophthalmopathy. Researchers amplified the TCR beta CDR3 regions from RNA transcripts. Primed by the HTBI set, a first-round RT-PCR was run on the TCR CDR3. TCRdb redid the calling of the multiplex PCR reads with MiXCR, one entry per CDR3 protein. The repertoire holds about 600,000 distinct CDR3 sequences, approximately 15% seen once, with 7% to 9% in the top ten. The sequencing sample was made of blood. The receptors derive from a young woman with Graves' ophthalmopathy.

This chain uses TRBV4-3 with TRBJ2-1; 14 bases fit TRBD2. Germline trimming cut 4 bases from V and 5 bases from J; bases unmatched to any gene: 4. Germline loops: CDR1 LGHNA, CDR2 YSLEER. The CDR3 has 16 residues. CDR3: CASSRGTSGGHNEQFF. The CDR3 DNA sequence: TGCGCCAGCAGCCGAGGGACTAGCGGGGGACACAATGAGCAGTTCTTC.

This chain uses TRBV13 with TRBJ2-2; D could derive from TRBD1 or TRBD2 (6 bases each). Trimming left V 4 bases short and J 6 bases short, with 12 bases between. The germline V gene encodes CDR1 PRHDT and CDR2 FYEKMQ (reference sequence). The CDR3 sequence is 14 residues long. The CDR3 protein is CASSSEGGPGELFF. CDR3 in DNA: TGTGCCAGCAGCTCTGAAGGGGGGCCCGGGGAGCTGTTTTTT.

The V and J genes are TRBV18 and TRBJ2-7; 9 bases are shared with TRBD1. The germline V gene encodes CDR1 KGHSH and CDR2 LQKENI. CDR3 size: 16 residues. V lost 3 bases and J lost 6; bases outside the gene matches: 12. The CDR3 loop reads CASSPTPGQGWSEQYF. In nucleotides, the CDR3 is TGTGCCAGCTCACCGACTCCGGGACAGGGCTGGAGCGAGCAGTACTTC.

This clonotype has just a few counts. The DNA for the CDR3 is TGTGCCAGCAGCGGTGGGACAGGGGTGGATGAAAAACTGTTTTTT. It translates to CASSGGTGVDEKLFF. The V and J genes are TRBV9 and TRBJ1-4; 10 bases are a match to TRBD1. The CDR3 has 15 amino acids. The junction had 5 bases not matched to a gene; V was cut back by 3 bases and J by 6 bases. Germline CDR1 reads SGDLS; CDR2 reads YYNGEE.

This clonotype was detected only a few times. The CDR3 loop is CASIARRDRYPFGYTF. CDR3 nucleotides: TGCGCCAGCATAGCCCGCCGCGACAGATACCCTTTTGGCTACACCTTC. V is TRBV10-2 and J is TRBJ1-2; a weak D match, TRBD1 (5 bases). The CDR3 runs 16 residues. The germline V and J ends were trimmed by 7 bases and 7 bases, with 25 bases remaining between them. Germline CDR1 and CDR2: WSHSY and SAAADI.

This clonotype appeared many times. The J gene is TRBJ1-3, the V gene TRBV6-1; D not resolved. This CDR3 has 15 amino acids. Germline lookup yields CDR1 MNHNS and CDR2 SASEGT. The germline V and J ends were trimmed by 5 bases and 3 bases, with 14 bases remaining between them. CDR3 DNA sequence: TGTGCCAGCAGTTACGGCAGAGCAGGTGGAAACACCATATATTTT. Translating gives CASSYGRAGGNTIYF.

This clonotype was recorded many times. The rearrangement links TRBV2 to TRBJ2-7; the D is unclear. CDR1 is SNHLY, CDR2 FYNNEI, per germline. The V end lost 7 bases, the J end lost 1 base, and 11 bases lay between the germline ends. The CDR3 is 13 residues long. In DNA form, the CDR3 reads TGTGCCAGCATACTTGAAACGTCCTACGAGCAGTACTTC. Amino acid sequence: CASILETSYEQYF.

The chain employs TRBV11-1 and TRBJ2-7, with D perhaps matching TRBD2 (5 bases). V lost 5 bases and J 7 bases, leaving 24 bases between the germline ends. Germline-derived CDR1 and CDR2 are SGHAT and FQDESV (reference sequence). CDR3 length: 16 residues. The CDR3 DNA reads TGTGCCAGCAGCGTCAGTCAGTACGGGAACCTCTGGGAGCAGTACTTC. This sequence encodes CASSVSQYGNLWEQYF.